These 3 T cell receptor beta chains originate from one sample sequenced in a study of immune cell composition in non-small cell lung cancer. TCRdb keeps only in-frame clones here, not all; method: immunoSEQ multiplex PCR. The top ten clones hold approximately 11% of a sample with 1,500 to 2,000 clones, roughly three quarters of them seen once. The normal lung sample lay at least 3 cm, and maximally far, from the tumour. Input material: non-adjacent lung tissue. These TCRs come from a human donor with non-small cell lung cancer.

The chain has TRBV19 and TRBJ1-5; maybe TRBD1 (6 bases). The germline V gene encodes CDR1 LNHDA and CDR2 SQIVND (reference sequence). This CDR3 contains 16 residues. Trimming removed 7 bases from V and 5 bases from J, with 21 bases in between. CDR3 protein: CASNPSFAGAYQPQHF. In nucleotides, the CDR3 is TGTGCCAGTAACCCCTCCTTTGCAGGGGCATATCAGCCCCAGCATTTT.

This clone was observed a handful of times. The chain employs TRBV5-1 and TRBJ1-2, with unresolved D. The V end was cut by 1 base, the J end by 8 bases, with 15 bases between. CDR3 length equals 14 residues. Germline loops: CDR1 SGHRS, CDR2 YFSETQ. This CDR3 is CASSLKPNTRGYTF. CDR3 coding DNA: TGCGCCAGCAGCTTGAAACCTAACACGCGGGGCTACACCTTC.

This CDR3 is CASSLAAGGGKLFF. The DNA of the CDR3 is TGCGCCAGCAGCTTGGCCGCAGGGGGAGGAAAACTGTTTTTT. The rearrangement uses TRBV5-1 and TRBJ1-4; 7 nucleotides line up with TRBD1. Germline V CDR1 and CDR2: SGHRS, YFSETQ. The junction had 6 bases not matched to a gene; V was cut back by 0 bases and J by 10 bases. This CDR3 contains 14 residues.